This is a list of T cell receptor beta chains from one sample in a study of monozygotic twins with inflammatory bowel disease. For each CDR3 protein, TCRdb gives one entry from its re-call of the 5' RACE reads, without DNA. This repertoire includes about 450,000 distinct CDR3 sequences. Sequenced: blood. All receptors derive from a human donor with ulcerative colitis or Crohn's disease, or a healthy co-twin of an affected twin (not recorded which). Both conserved end residues are part of each CDR3.

CDR3aa	v_gene	j_gene
CAWSRGSSYNEQFF	TRBV30	TRBJ2-1
CASSFLGSDTEAFF	TRBV7-9	TRBJ1-1
CASRGGPGEETQYF	TRBV19	TRBJ2-5
CASSPQPGSGPKVEQYF	TRBV11-2	TRBJ2-7
CASSIRGVRDAFF	TRBV6-2/TRBV6-3	TRBJ1-1
CASTGPSRYGSTGELFF	TRBV28	TRBJ2-2
CASSPLVGATGELFF	TRBV18	TRBJ2-2
CSARSAGGSTDTQYF	TRBV20-1	TRBJ2-3
CASSLGQRNSPLHF	TRBV12-3/TRBV12-4	TRBJ1-6
CASSQERRSGYTF	TRBV4-3	TRBJ1-2
CSARADTGATDTQYF	TRBV20-1	TRBJ2-3
CASSLESSVRTEAFF	TRBV5-5	TRBJ1-1
CASSQLPGLAGFFDEQFF	TRBV14	TRBJ2-1
CASSAGLAADTQYF	TRBV7-9	TRBJ2-3
CASSESGYEQFF	TRBV2	TRBJ2-1